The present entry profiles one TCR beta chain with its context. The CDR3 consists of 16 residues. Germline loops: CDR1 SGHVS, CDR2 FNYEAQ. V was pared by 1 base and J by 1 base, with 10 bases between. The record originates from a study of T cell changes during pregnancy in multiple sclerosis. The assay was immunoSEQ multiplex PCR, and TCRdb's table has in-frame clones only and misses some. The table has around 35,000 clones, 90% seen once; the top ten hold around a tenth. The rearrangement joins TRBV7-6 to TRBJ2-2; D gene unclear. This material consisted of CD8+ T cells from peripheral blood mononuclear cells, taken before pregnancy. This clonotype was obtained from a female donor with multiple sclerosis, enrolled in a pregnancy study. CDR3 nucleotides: TGTGCCAGCAGCTTAGTGCGCGGCGTGAACACCGGGGAGCTGTTTTTT. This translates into CASSLVRGVNTGELFF.